There are many counts of the clone carrying this T cell receptor (beta chain). What it recognizes is unknown. The CDR3 totals 12 residues. Per germline, CDR1 SGHTA and CDR2 FQGNSA. With V trimmed by 5 bases and J by 9 bases, 4 bases remained unmatched. Described time point: newly diagnosed GD, antithyroid drugs for less than 3 months. Generation of the TCR library employed RNA extracted from PBMCs. This specimen belongs to a study of regulatory T cells in long-lasting Graves disease. In the study overall: Patients newly diagnosed with Graves' had been on antithyroid drugs for under 3 months. Study-wide findings and caveats: Preferential use of TRBV28, TRBJ1-2 and TRBJ2-5 was seen in persistent disease. For persistent Graves' patients, TCR diversity was lower than for newly diagnosed ones.

Libraries of TCR beta came from iRepertoire HTBI primers plus Arm-PCR of CDR3 regions. MiXCR, run by TCRdb on the multiplex PCR reads, gives a single entry per CDR3 protein. The table has 530,000 or so distinct CDR3 sequences, approximately 13% seen once. A further study also used this sample, focusing on T cells in Graves' hyperthyroidism and ophthalmopathy. That report adds: Graves' hyperthyroidism showing no ophthalmopathy progression within 18 months was considered stable.

The sequence derives from a man aged 30-40 years with Graves disease. This material consisted of peripheral blood mononuclear cells (PBMCs), taken at new diagnosis, from a patient treated with antithyroid drugs. The chain uses TRBV7-2 and TRBJ2-1; 7 bases are shared with TRBD2. In nucleotides, the CDR3 is TGTGCCAGCAGCCCCCTAGCGGTTGAGCAGTTCTTC. Protein: CASSPLAVEQFF.